These T cell receptor beta chains were read from a single sample in a study of T cell repertoires in cytomegalovirus infection. TCRdb reprocessed the reads with MiXCR, giving one entry per CDR3 protein. This table has almost 500,000 distinct CDR3 sequences, approximately 10% appearing once. Sequences were obtained from PBMCs. Receptors were obtained from a human donor in good health (CMV status not recorded). Some clones in this sample may be carry-over from other donors' samples. Each CDR3 is given with its conserved first and last residue. The order of the fields is V gene, clone size, J gene, D gene, CDR3 DNA, CDR3 protein. D genes are given only for firm matches. Some rows have no size entry. The others give once, few or many, or a class for an expanded clone.

TRBV2	.	TRBJ2-3	TRBD2	TGTGCCAGCAGCGACCCTTCTGGGGGGGGCACAGATACGCAGTATTTT	CASSDPSGGGTDTQYF
TRBV18	many	TRBJ1-3	.	TGTGCCAGCTCACCAGAGATCTCTGGAAACACCATATATTTT	CASSPEISGNTIYF
TRBV2	few	TRBJ2-7	.	TGTGCCAGCACGGAGGGACAGATCTACGAGCAGTACTTC	CASTEGQIYEQYF
TRBV18	many	TRBJ2-7	TRBD2	TGTGCCAGCTCACCACCCTCCGGCGGGGGGACCATGGGGGAGCAGTACTTC	CASSPPSGGGTMGEQYF
TRBV2	.	TRBJ2-5	.	TGTGCCAGCAGTGAAGGGTACGGGAAAGAGACCCAGTACTTC	CASSEGYGKETQYF
TRBV12-5	few	TRBJ2-3	TRBD2	TGTGCTAGTGGTTTGCCGACTAGCGGGCTAGATACGCAGTATTTT	CASGLPTSGLDTQYF
TRBV30	few	TRBJ2-1	TRBD1	TGTGCCTGGACCCTCTCCGAGACAGGGTATACCAATGAGCAGTTCTTC	CAWTLSETGYTNEQFF
TRBV7-2	many	TRBJ1-2	.	TGTGCCAGCAGCGCCGGGCGGTATGGTGTTGGCTACACCTTC	CASSAGRYGVGYTF
TRBV7-2	many	TRBJ2-2	.	TGTGCCAGCAGCTTAGAACGTGGGAGCGTAGTTTCCGGGGAGCTGTTTTTT	CASSLERGSVVSGELFF
TRBV19	many	TRBJ2-3	TRBD2	TGTGCCAGTAGCCCCGGGACTAGCGTTCGAGATACGCAGTATTTT	CASSPGTSVRDTQYF
TRBV10-3	many	TRBJ2-6	TRBD1	TGTGCCATCACGGCGGGACAGGGAGTCCCTGGGGCCAACGTCCTGACTTTC	CAITAGQGVPGANVLTF
TRBV12-3/TRBV12-4	many	TRBJ1-3	.	TGTGCCAGCCGGACTACCTCTGGAAACACCATATATTTT	CASRTTSGNTIYF
TRBV19	.	TRBJ2-1	TRBD2	TGTGCCAGTAGTATAGTAGCGGGGGGGCCAAATGAGCAGTTCTTC	CASSIVAGGPNEQFF
TRBV9	few	TRBJ1-2	.	TGTGCCAGCAGCGAACTTCTCCGCTACACCTTC	CASSELLRYTF
TRBV3-1	many	TRBJ2-2	.	TGTGCCAGCAGCCAAGAAATCGCGAACACCGGGGAGCTGTTTTTT	CASSQEIANTGELFF
TRBV3-1	.	TRBJ1-2	TRBD1	TGTGCCAGCAGCCAAGTATCGTCCAGGACAGGGGGGGAGCGGACGCTCGGATTGGGCGGCTACACCTTC	CASSQVSSRTGGERTLGLGGYTF
TRBV12-3/TRBV12-4	few	TRBJ1-2	.	TGTGCCAGCAGCCGGGAGGGGAATGGCTACACCTTC	CASSREGNGYTF
TRBV7-9	many	TRBJ2-4	.	TGTGCCAGCAGCTTGACTCCGGCGGCCAAAAACATTCAGTACTTC	CASSLTPAAKNIQYF
TRBV11-2	few	TRBJ2-7	TRBD1	TGTGCCAGCAGCTTAATGATGGGGACAGGTCATGGTTTGGAGCAGTACTTC	CASSLMMGTGHGLEQYF
TRBV7-6	many	TRBJ2-1	.	TGTGCCAGCAGCTTAGTTGGCTCCTACAATGAGCAGTTCTTC	CASSLVGSYNEQFF
TRBV4-2	many	TRBJ2-2	TRBD2	TGTGCCAGCAGCCAAGGGGTTAGCGGGATTTTCACCGGGGAGCTGTTTTTT	CASSQGVSGIFTGELFF
TRBV2	.	TRBJ1-1	.	TGTGCCAGCAGGCTTAATTTAGGGGGAGACACTGAAGCTTTCTTT	CASRLNLGGDTEAFF
TRBV11-3	many	TRBJ2-1	.	TGTGCCAGCAAGACTGTGGGCCAAGCTCGTGAGCAGTTCTTC	CASKTVGQAREQFF
TRBV28	few	TRBJ1-2	.	TGTGCCAGCAGTTTCGGAGGACGGGACTATGGCTACACCTTC	CASSFGGRDYGYTF
TRBV7-8	many	TRBJ2-3	TRBD2	TGTGCCAGCAGCACCCCCGGGACTAGGGAAACAGATACGCAGTATTTT	CASSTPGTRETDTQYF
TRBV20-1	many	TRBJ2-3	TRBD2	TGCAGTGCCAATCGGGGGGGGTTTAGCGGATCTAGCACAGATACGCAGTATTTT	CSANRGGFSGSSTDTQYF